This T cell receptor (beta chain) comes out of a study of blood T cell repertoires in COVID-19. Overall study context: Sites in the United States, Italy and Spain provided acute and convalescent COVID-19 samples.

In terms of age and location, participants ranged from roughly 18 to 90 years and lived in 24 US areas. Which cohort a participant joined came from the clinical history participants gave. Donors of Cohort 3 who recovered were those that had two negative PCRs, clearance, or symptom resolution. The method was immunoSEQ multiplex PCR; TCRdb's version includes in-frame clones alone and lacks a portion of them. The table shows 200,000 to 250,000 clones, with roughly 84% occurring only once. Germline loops: CDR1 SEHNR, CDR2 FQNEAQ (reference sequence). The CDR3 is made up of 18 amino acids. Trimming removed 3 bases at V and 0 bases at J, with 19 bases between.

The specimen was PBMCs or T cells enriched from blood (not recorded which). This clonotype originated in a woman in her 40s who had recovered from COVID-19. V and J are TRBV7-9 and TRBJ2-3; maybe TRBD2 (5 bases). The CDR3 DNA reads TGTGCCAGCAGCTTCGGGCTGAGCGGAGACCGAAGCACAGATACGCAGTATTTT. It codes for CASSFGLSGDRSTDTQYF.